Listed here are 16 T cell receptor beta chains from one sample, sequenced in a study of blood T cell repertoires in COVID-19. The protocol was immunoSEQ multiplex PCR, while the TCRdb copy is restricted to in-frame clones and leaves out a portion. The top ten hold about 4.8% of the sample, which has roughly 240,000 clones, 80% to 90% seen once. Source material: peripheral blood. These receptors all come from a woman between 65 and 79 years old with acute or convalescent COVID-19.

CDR3 protein: CAISESYEQFF. CDR3 sequence (DNA): TGTGCCATCAGTGAGAGCTATGAGCAGTTCTTC. The chain employs TRBV10-3 and TRBJ2-1; no firm D call. There are 11 residues in the CDR3. Trimming shortened V by 2 bases and J by 8 bases, and 4 bases separated the two germline ends. Looked up from germline, CDR1 is ENHRY and CDR2 is SYGVKD.

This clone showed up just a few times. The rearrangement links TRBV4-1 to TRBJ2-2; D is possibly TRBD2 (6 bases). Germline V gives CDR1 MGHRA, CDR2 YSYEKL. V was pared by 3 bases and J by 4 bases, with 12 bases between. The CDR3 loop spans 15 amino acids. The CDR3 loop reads CASSQAGTGTGELFF. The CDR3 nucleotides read TGCGCCAGCAGCCAGGCCGGGACTGGCACCGGGGAGCTGTTTTTT.

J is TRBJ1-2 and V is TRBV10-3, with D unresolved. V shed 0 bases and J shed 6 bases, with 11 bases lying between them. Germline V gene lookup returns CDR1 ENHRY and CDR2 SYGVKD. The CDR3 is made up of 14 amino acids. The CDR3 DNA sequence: TGTGCCATCAGTGAGTCCGAGGGTTTACATGGCTACACCTTC. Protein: CAISESEGLHGYTF.

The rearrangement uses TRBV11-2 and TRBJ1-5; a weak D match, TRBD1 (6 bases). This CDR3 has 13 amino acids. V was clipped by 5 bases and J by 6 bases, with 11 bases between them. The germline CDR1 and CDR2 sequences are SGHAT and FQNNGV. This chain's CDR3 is CASSQDRFQPQHF. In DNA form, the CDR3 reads TGTGCCAGCAGCCAAGACAGGTTTCAGCCCCAGCATTTT.

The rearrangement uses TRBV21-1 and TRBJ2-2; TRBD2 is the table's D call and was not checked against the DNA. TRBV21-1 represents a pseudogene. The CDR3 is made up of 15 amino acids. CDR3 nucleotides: TGTGCCAGCTCGGTGCGGGGAATGCGCACCGGGGAGCTGTTTTTT. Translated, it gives CASSVRGMRTGELFF.

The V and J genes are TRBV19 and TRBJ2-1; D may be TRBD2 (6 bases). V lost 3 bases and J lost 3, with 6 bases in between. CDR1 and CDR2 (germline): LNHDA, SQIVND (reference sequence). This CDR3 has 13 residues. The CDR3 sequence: CASSIGSYNEQFF. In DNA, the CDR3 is TGTGCCAGTAGTATCGGGAGCTACAATGAGCAGTTCTTC.

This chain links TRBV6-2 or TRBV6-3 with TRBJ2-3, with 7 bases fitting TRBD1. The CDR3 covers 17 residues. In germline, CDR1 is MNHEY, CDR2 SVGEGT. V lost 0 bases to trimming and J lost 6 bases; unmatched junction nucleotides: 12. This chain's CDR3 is CASSYSFPDRVLDTQYF. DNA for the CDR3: TGTGCCAGCAGTTACTCATTCCCCGACAGGGTTCTGGATACGCAGTATTTT.

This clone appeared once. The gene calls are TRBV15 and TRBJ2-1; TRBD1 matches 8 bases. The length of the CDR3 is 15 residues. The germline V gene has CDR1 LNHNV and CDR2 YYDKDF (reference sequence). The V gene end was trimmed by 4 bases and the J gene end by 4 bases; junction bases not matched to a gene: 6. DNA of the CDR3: TGTGCCACCAGCACAGGACAGGGAATGTACAATGAGCAGTTCTTC. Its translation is CATSTGQGMYNEQFF.

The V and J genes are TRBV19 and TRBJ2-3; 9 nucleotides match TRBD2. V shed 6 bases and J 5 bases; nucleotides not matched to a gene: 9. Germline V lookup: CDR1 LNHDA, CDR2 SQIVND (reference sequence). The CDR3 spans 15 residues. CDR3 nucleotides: TGTGCCAGTAGAAGGCGTCGCGGGGGGGGAGATACGCAGTATTTT. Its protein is CASRRRRGGGDTQYF.

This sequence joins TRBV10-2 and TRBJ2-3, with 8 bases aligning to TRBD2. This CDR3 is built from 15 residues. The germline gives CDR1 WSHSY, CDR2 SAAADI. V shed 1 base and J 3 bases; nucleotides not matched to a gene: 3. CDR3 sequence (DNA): TGCGCCAGCAGTGAGTGGGGCGGGGGGACAGATACGCAGTATTTT. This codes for CASSEWGGGTDTQYF.

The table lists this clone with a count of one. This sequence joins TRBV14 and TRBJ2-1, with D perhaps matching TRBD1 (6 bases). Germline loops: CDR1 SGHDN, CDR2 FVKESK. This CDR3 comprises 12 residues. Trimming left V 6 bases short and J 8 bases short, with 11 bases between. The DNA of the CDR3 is TGTGCCAGCAGAACAGGGTCCCATGAGCAGTTCTTC. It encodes CASRTGSHEQFF.

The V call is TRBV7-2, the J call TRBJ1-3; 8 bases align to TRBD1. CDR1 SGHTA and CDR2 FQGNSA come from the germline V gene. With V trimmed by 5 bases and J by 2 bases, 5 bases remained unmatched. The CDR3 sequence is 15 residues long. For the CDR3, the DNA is TGTGCCAGCAGCCAACAGACAGGGGCTGGAAACACCATATATTTT. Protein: CASSQQTGAGNTIYF.

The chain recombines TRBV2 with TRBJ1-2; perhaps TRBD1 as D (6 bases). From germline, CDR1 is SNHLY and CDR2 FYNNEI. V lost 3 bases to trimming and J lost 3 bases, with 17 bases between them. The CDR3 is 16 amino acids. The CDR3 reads CASSETWTVSDYGYTF. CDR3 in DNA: TGTGCCAGCAGTGAGACCTGGACAGTATCAGACTATGGCTACACCTTC. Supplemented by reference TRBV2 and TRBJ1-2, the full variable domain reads EPEVTQTPSHQVTQMGQEVILRCVPISNHLYFYWYRQILGQKVEFLVSFYNNEISEKSEIFDDQFSVERPDGSNFTLKIRSTKLEDSAMYFCASSETWTVSDYGYTFGSGTRLTVV.

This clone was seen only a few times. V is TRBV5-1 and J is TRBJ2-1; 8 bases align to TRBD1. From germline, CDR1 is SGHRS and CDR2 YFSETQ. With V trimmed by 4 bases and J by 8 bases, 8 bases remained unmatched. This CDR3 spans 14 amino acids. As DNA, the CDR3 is TGCGCCAGCAGCCCAACCCCAGGGGGCTATGAGCAGTTCTTC. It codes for CASSPTPGGYEQFF.

Here the CDR3 reads CASSYMGATNEQYF. The CDR3 DNA is TGTGCCAGCAGTTACATGGGAGCCACAAACGAGCAGTACTTC. The V gene is TRBV6-6, the J gene TRBJ2-7; D is possibly TRBD2 (5 bases). The CDR3 runs to 14 residues. The V end was cut by 2 bases, the J end by 5 bases, with 13 bases between. Germline V CDR1 and CDR2: MNHNY, SVGAGI (reference sequence).

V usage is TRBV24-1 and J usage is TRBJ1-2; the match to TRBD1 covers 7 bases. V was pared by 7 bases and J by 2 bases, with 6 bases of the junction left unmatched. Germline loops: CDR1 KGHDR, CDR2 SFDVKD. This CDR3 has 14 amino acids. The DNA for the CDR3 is TGTGCCACCAGCCCAGGGGGGCCAAACTATGGCTACACCTTC. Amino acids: CATSPGGPNYGYTF.